This is a list of T cell receptor beta chains from one sample in a study of blood T cell repertoires in COVID-19. Produced via immunoSEQ multiplex PCR; TCRdb's table is partial and in-frame only. The data show fewer than 250,000 clones, with around 88% seen just once and around 15% held by the top ten. The source material was PBMCs or T cells enriched from blood (not recorded which). The receptor set was obtained from a woman aged 45-65 years with acute COVID-19. Each CDR3 is given with its conserved first and last residue. D genes are given only for firm matches. Rows may omit the clone size; those that give it use once, few, many or a size class.

clone_size: once
d_call: TRBD2
j_call: TRBJ2-3
v_call: TRBV18
cdr3_aa: CASSPLGLAGVGTDTQYF
cdr3_nt: TGTGCCAGCTCACCATTGGGACTAGCGGGAGTGGGAACAGATACGCAGTATTTT

clone_size: NA
d_call: NA
j_call: TRBJ1-3
v_call: TRBV9
cdr3_aa: CASSPGQLSGNTIYF
cdr3_nt: TGTGCCAGCAGCCCAGGACAGTTGTCTGGAAACACCATATATTTT

clone_size: NA
d_call: TRBD2
j_call: TRBJ2-7
v_call: TRBV9
cdr3_aa: CASSLGGGRVVEQYF
cdr3_nt: TGTGCCAGCAGCCTTGGGGGCGGGAGGGTAGTCGAGCAGTACTTC

clone_size: NA
d_call: NA
j_call: TRBJ2-5
v_call: TRBV5-1
cdr3_aa: CASSLASYETQYF
cdr3_nt: TGCGCCAGCAGCTTGGCCAGTTATGAGACCCAGTACTTC

clone_size: NA
d_call: NA
j_call: TRBJ2-1
v_call: TRBV25-1
cdr3_aa: CASSEWSSVENEQFF
cdr3_nt: TGTGCCAGCAGTGAATGGAGTAGTGTGGAGAATGAGCAGTTCTTC

clone_size: NA
d_call: TRBD2
j_call: TRBJ2-7
v_call: TRBV29-1
cdr3_aa: CSVRPSGDYEQYF
cdr3_nt: TGCAGCGTTAGGCCTAGCGGGGACTACGAGCAGTACTTC

clone_size: NA
d_call: TRBD2
j_call: TRBJ2-2
v_call: TRBV7-2
cdr3_aa: CASSLTGLAIFTGELFF
cdr3_nt: TGTGCCAGCAGCTTAACCGGACTAGCTATTTTTACCGGGGAGCTGTTTTTT

clone_size: few
d_call: NA
j_call: TRBJ1-1
v_call: TRBV18
cdr3_aa: CASSQGENTEAFF
cdr3_nt: TGTGCCAGCTCACAGGGGGAGAACACTGAAGCTTTCTTT

clone_size: NA
d_call: TRBD1
j_call: TRBJ1-2
v_call: TRBV2
cdr3_aa: CASSLQGAEGYTF
cdr3_nt: TGTGCCAGCAGTTTACAGGGGGCAGAAGGCTACACCTTC

clone_size: NA
d_call: NA
j_call: TRBJ2-1
v_call: TRBV9
cdr3_aa: CASSVTSNEQFF
cdr3_nt: TGTGCCAGCAGCGTCACTAGCAATGAGCAGTTCTTC

clone_size: once
d_call: NA
j_call: TRBJ2-3
v_call: TRBV6-2/TRBV6-3
cdr3_aa: CASSRLTDTQYF
cdr3_nt: TGTGCCAGCAGTCGACTAACAGATACGCAGTATTTT

clone_size: once
d_call: TRBD1
j_call: TRBJ2-4
v_call: TRBV28
cdr3_aa: CASSGTGQYPNLAKNIQYF
cdr3_nt: TGTGCCAGCAGTGGGACGGGACAGTACCCCAATTTAGCCAAAAACATTCAGTACTTC

clone_size: NA
d_call: NA
j_call: TRBJ2-3
v_call: TRBV24-1
cdr3_aa: CATSDLPETDTQYF
cdr3_nt: TGTGCCACCAGTGATTTACCCGAGACAGATACGCAGTATTTT

clone_size: NA
d_call: NA
j_call: TRBJ1-2
v_call: TRBV12-3/TRBV12-4
cdr3_aa: CAIYYGYTF
cdr3_nt: TGTGCCATATACTATGGCTACACCTTC

clone_size: NA
d_call: TRBD2
j_call: TRBJ2-7
v_call: TRBV2
cdr3_aa: CASSGGLAGVYEQYF
cdr3_nt: TGTGCCAGCAGTGGGGGACTAGCGGGAGTGTACGAGCAGTACTTC

clone_size: NA
d_call: TRBD1
j_call: TRBJ1-2
v_call: TRBV5-4
cdr3_aa: CASSLIGWDRGKIPYYGYTF
cdr3_nt: TGTGCCAGCAGCTTGATAGGGTGGGACAGGGGGAAAATACCCTACTATGGCTACACCTTC

clone_size: NA
d_call: TRBD2
j_call: TRBJ2-1
v_call: TRBV27
cdr3_aa: CASSFASGLFF
cdr3_nt: TGTGCCAGCAGTTTCGCTAGCGGGCTGTTCTTC

clone_size: once
d_call: TRBD2
j_call: TRBJ2-7
v_call: TRBV3-1/TRBV3-2
cdr3_aa: CASSQGTSQLRNEQYF
cdr3_nt: TGTGCCAGCAGCCAAGGGACTAGCCAATTACGGAACGAGCAGTACTTC

clone_size: NA
d_call: TRBD1
j_call: TRBJ2-1
v_call: TRBV9
cdr3_aa: CASSPGQGSIIFQFF
cdr3_nt: TGTGCCAGCAGCCCTGGACAGGGTTCGATCATCTTCCAGTTCTTC

clone_size: NA
d_call: TRBD1
j_call: TRBJ1-5
v_call: TRBV19
cdr3_aa: CAGGQGRIQPQHF
cdr3_nt: TGTGCCGGGGGACAGGGCCGCATTCAGCCCCAGCATTTT

clone_size: NA
d_call: NA
j_call: TRBJ1-5
v_call: TRBV27
cdr3_aa: CASSRLTFEPQHF
cdr3_nt: TGTGCCAGCAGTCGACTGACCTTTGAGCCCCAGCATTTT

clone_size: NA
d_call: TRBD1
j_call: TRBJ2-3
v_call: TRBV5-1
cdr3_aa: CATSPGQGSDTQYF
cdr3_nt: TGCGCCACCTCACCGGGACAGGGGTCAGATACGCAGTATTTT

clone_size: NA
d_call: NA
j_call: TRBJ2-7
v_call: TRBV30
cdr3_aa: CAWSAWGLWGRSSYEQYF
cdr3_nt: TGTGCCTGGAGTGCGTGGGGCCTCTGGGGGAGGAGCTCCTACGAGCAGTACTTC

clone_size: NA
d_call: NA
j_call: TRBJ1-1
v_call: TRBV11-1
cdr3_aa: CASSLGAAEAFF
cdr3_nt: TGTGCCAGCAGCTTAGGGGCCGCTGAAGCTTTCTTT

clone_size: NA
d_call: TRBD1
j_call: TRBJ2-3
v_call: TRBV6-5
cdr3_aa: CASSYSDRGTDTQYF
cdr3_nt: TGTGCCAGCAGTTACTCGGACAGGGGCACAGATACGCAGTATTTT

clone_size: NA
d_call: TRBD2
j_call: TRBJ2-7
v_call: TRBV4-2
cdr3_aa: CASSQDISSGRYEQYF
cdr3_nt: TGTGCCAGCAGCCAAGATATCTCTAGCGGGAGATACGAGCAGTACTTC

clone_size: NA
d_call: TRBD1
j_call: TRBJ1-3
v_call: TRBV28
cdr3_aa: CASSSRGQSSSGNTIYF
cdr3_nt: TGTGCCAGCAGTTCCAGGGGACAGTCGAGCTCTGGAAACACCATATATTTT

clone_size: NA
d_call: NA
j_call: TRBJ2-2
v_call: TRBV4-2
cdr3_aa: CASSQDLVGGPRTGELFF
cdr3_nt: TGTGCCAGCAGCCAAGATCTGGTAGGAGGGCCTCGTACCGGGGAGCTGTTTTTT

clone_size: NA
d_call: TRBD1
j_call: TRBJ1-4
v_call: TRBV7-9
cdr3_aa: CASKGRGPGKLFF
cdr3_nt: TGTGCCAGCAAGGGCAGGGGGCCGGGAAAACTGTTTTTT

clone_size: NA
d_call: NA
j_call: TRBJ1-1
v_call: TRBV25-1
cdr3_aa: CASSERSRSEAFF
cdr3_nt: TGTGCCAGCAGTGAACGGTCAAGGAGTGAAGCTTTCTTT

clone_size: NA
d_call: NA
j_call: TRBJ1-5
v_call: TRBV28
cdr3_aa: CASSSVGSGWQPQHF
cdr3_nt: TGTGCCAGCAGTTCAGTGGGGTCGGGGTGGCAGCCCCAGCATTTT

clone_size: once
d_call: TRBD1
j_call: TRBJ1-6
v_call: TRBV27
cdr3_aa: CASTPVRTGNSPLHF
cdr3_nt: TGTGCCAGCACGCCGGTTCGGACAGGAAATTCACCCCTCCACTTT

clone_size: NA
d_call: NA
j_call: TRBJ1-5
v_call: TRBV5-1
cdr3_aa: CASSFLFNQPQHF
cdr3_nt: TGCGCCAGCAGCTTCTTATTCAATCAGCCCCAGCATTTT

clone_size: NA
d_call: NA
j_call: TRBJ1-2
v_call: TRBV6-5
cdr3_aa: CASSYQGSYGYTF
cdr3_nt: TGTGCCAGCAGTTATCAGGGGTCCTATGGCTACACCTTC

clone_size: NA
d_call: TRBD2
j_call: TRBJ2-3
v_call: TRBV29-1
cdr3_aa: CSVDAGAIDTQYF
cdr3_nt: TGCAGCGTGGATGCGGGAGCCATAGATACGCAGTATTTT

clone_size: NA
d_call: TRBD1
j_call: TRBJ2-1
v_call: TRBV13
cdr3_aa: CASSWQNLQDRGSYNEQFF
cdr3_nt: TGTGCCAGCAGCTGGCAAAACCTACAAGACAGGGGTTCCTACAATGAGCAGTTCTTC

clone_size: NA
d_call: NA
j_call: TRBJ1-3
v_call: TRBV7-9
cdr3_aa: CASSPQGLSGNTIYF
cdr3_nt: TGTGCCAGCAGCCCCCAGGGGCTCTCTGGAAACACCATATATTTT

clone_size: NA
d_call: NA
j_call: TRBJ2-1
v_call: TRBV4-1
cdr3_aa: CASSQADRTSHGNEQFF
cdr3_nt: TGCGCCAGCAGCCAAGCGGATCGGACTTCCCACGGTAATGAGCAGTTCTTC

clone_size: NA
d_call: NA
j_call: TRBJ2-3
v_call: TRBV7-3
cdr3_aa: CASSQKPPTSTDTQYF
cdr3_nt: TGTGCCAGCAGCCAAAAACCACCTACTAGCACAGATACGCAGTATTTT

clone_size: NA
d_call: TRBD2
j_call: TRBJ2-7
v_call: TRBV7-9
cdr3_aa: CASSLLPGLGGEQYF
cdr3_nt: TGTGCCAGCAGCTTGCTCCCGGGACTAGGGGGTGAGCAGTACTTC

clone_size: NA
d_call: NA
j_call: TRBJ1-2
v_call: TRBV13
cdr3_aa: CASSLGLAGAANYGYTF
cdr3_nt: TGTGCCAGCAGCTTAGGCCTCGCAGGCGCCGCTAACTATGGCTACACCTTC

clone_size: NA
d_call: TRBD2
j_call: TRBJ2-3
v_call: TRBV3-1/TRBV3-2
cdr3_aa: CASSPKFGTSESSTDTQYF
cdr3_nt: TGTGCCAGCAGCCCAAAATTTGGAACTAGCGAGAGTAGCACAGATACGCAGTATTTT

clone_size: NA
d_call: NA
j_call: TRBJ1-2
v_call: TRBV18
cdr3_aa: CASSTDTYGYTF
cdr3_nt: TGTGCCAGCTCAACCGACACCTATGGCTACACCTTC

clone_size: NA
d_call: NA
j_call: TRBJ1-2
v_call: TRBV18
cdr3_aa: CASSPGSSRERLGYTF
cdr3_nt: TGTGCCAGCTCACCCGGGTCCTCCAGGGAAAGGTTGGGCTACACCTTC